What follows are 14 T cell receptor beta chains derived from one specimen sequenced in a study of cytomegalovirus exposure and HLA in healthy donors. With 60 Vbeta and 13 Jbeta primers, the PCR was carried out. Only in-frame clones appear in the TCRdb table, and some are missing; sequencing was by immunoSEQ multiplex PCR. Of 150,000 to 200,000 clones in the sample, about four fifths were seen once. The sequencing sample was made of PBMCs. The receptors stem from a middle-aged man in good health and CMV-seronegative.

With respect to this clone: This specimen includes other DNA sequences encoding the same CDR3. The rearrangement uses TRBV27 and TRBJ2-3, with 11 bases identical to TRBD1. Per germline, CDR1 MNHEY and CDR2 SMNVEV (reference sequence). J was trimmed by 6 bases and V by 5 bases; bases with no gene match: 4. This CDR3 comprises 14 residues. DNA for the CDR3: TGTGCCAGCAGTGTGGGGACAGGGGGGGATACGCAGTATTTT. Protein sequence: CASSVGTGGDTQYF.

V gene TRBV6-5 combines with J gene TRBJ1-2; 7 positions match TRBD1. This CDR3 comprises 12 residues. Trimming at V came to 7 bases and at J to 8 bases, leaving 7 bases not matched to a gene. Per the germline V gene, CDR1 is MNHEY and CDR2 is SVGAGI. CDR3 sequence reads: CASTDRVAGYTF. The CDR3 DNA is TGTGCCAGCACCGACAGGGTCGCGGGCTACACCTTC.

The CDR3 loop is CASSLTTGGTEAFF. The CDR3 DNA reads TGTGCCAGTAGTTTAACGACAGGCGGCACTGAAGCTTTCTTT. The V and J genes are TRBV19 and TRBJ1-1, with D possibly being TRBD1 (6 bases). The CDR3 has 14 residues. In germline, CDR1 is LNHDA, CDR2 SQIVND (reference sequence). Trimming stripped 5 bases from V and 4 bases from J, with 14 bases between. Using reference TRBV19 and TRBJ1-1 for the parts outside the CDR3, the full variable domain is DGGITQSPKYLFRKEGQNVTLSCEQNLNHDAMYWYRQDPGQGLRLIYYSQIVNDFQKGDIAEGYSVSREKKESFPLTVTSAQKNPTAFYLCASSLTTGGTEAFFGQGTRLTVV.

The chain uses TRBV6-5 and TRBJ2-1; TRBD2 agrees at 9 bases. The V gene's germline CDR1 is MNHEY and CDR2 SVGAGI. V gave up 6 bases and J gave up 2 bases; unmatched junction bases: 5. The CDR3 totals 15 residues. CDR3 DNA: TGTGCCAGCAGGATGACTAGCGGTGCCTACAATGAGCAGTTCTTC. Its protein is CASRMTSGAYNEQFF.

This chain links TRBV9 with TRBJ1-2; D might be TRBD1 (6 bases). V was clipped by 3 bases and J by 8 bases, with 17 bases between them. CDR3 length: 14 amino acids. Germline-derived CDR1 and CDR2 are SGDLS and YYNGEE. The CDR3 loop is CASSEGDRKGGYTF. The DNA for the CDR3 is TGTGCCAGCAGCGAGGGGGACCGCAAGGGGGGCTACACCTTC. Using reference TRBV9 and TRBJ1-2 for the parts outside the CDR3, the full variable domain is DSGVTQTPKHLITATGQRVTLRCSPRSGDLSVYWYQQSLDQGLQFLIQYYNGEERAKGNILERFSAQQFPDLHSELNLSSLELGDSALYFCASSEGDRKGGYTFGSGTRLTVV.

This sequence joins TRBV2 and TRBJ1-2; TRBD1 is a possible D gene (6 bases). The V end lost 8 bases, the J end lost 1 base, and 11 bases lay between the germline ends. CDR3 size: 13 residues. The germline gives CDR1 SNHLY, CDR2 FYNNEI. The CDR3 spells CASESRGNYGYTF. The CDR3 DNA sequence: TGTGCCAGCGAAAGCAGGGGTAACTATGGCTACACCTTC.

V is TRBV19 and J is TRBJ1-4; 7 nucleotides align to TRBD1. Germline V gene sequence: CDR1 LNHDA, CDR2 SQIVND (reference sequence). The CDR3 sequence is 15 residues long. With V trimmed by 6 bases and J by 3 bases, 7 bases remained unmatched. The CDR3 DNA follows: TGTGCCAGTAGACCTCTCGGGACAGCTAATGAAAAACTGTTTTTT. The encoded protein is CASRPLGTANEKLFF.

The chain joins TRBV5-4 to TRBJ2-7, with a weak D call TRBD1 (6 bases). Per the germline V gene, CDR1 is SGHNT and CDR2 is YYREEE (reference sequence). Deletions cut 4 bases from V and 6 bases from J, with 14 bases between. The CDR3 runs to 13 residues. CDR3 sequence (DNA): TGTGCCAGCAGCCACAGGGCTGGACGCGAGCAGTACTTC. Amino acid sequence: CASSHRAGREQYF.

In this sample, this clone turned up once. This chain uses TRBV29-1 with TRBJ2-7; 7 positions match TRBD2. Germline CDR1 reads SQVTM; CDR2 reads ANQGSEA. The CDR3 sequence is 16 residues long. V gave up 3 bases and J gave up 2 bases; unmatched junction bases: 13. The CDR3 coding sequence is TGCAGCGTTGAGTATCCCCGGGACTACCCGACCTACGAGCAGTACTTC. This translates into CSVEYPRDYPTYEQYF.

CDR3 nucleotides: TGTGCCAGCAGCGCTGGGGGACTTTCTCCCCGCGCTGGAAACACCATATATTTT. This gives the protein CASSAGGLSPRAGNTIYF. The chain carries TRBV9 and TRBJ1-3; perhaps TRBD1 as D (5 bases). The CDR3 has 18 residues. Germline V lookup: CDR1 SGDLS, CDR2 YYNGEE. Deletions cut 3 bases from V and 2 bases from J, with 21 bases between.

The gene calls are TRBV6-5 and TRBJ2-3; 9 bases align to TRBD1. V shed 0 bases and J 3 bases; nucleotides not matched to a gene: 4. Germline-derived CDR1 and CDR2 are MNHEY and SVGAGI. The CDR3 sequence is 16 residues long. The CDR3 is CASSYSGQGGTDTQYF. Here the CDR3 DNA reads TGTGCCAGCAGTTACTCGGGACAGGGCGGGACAGATACGCAGTATTTT.

This clone was detected a few times. The V call is TRBV2, the J call TRBJ1-4; the D is unclear. Trimming removed 5 bases from V and 8 bases from J, with 12 bases in between. CDR1 and CDR2 (germline): SNHLY, FYNNEI. The CDR3 contains 13 residues. The CDR3 DNA is TGTGCCAGCAGTCTTTACGACGGGGAAAAACTGTTTTTT. It translates to CASSLYDGEKLFF. Full variable domain (rest looked up from reference TRBV2 and TRBJ1-4): EPEVTQTPSHQVTQMGQEVILRCVPISNHLYFYWYRQILGQKVEFLVSFYNNEISEKSEIFDDQFSVERPDGSNFTLKIRSTKLEDSAMYFCASSLYDGEKLFFGSGTQLSVL.

The V call is TRBV6-5, the J call TRBJ2-7, with D tentatively TRBD2 (6 bases). Germline assignment: CDR1 MNHEY and CDR2 SVGAGI. This CDR3 is 14 amino acids long. The V end lost 4 bases, the J end lost 2 bases, and 12 bases lay between the germline ends. The CDR3 DNA is TGTGCCAGCAGTTCCCAGGGAGGCCCCTACGAGCAGTACTTC. Protein: CASSSQGGPYEQYF.

V gene TRBV7-2 combines with J gene TRBJ2-7; 7 nucleotides agree with TRBD2. V lost 3 bases, J lost 3 bases, and 5 bases stayed unmatched. The CDR3 consists of 14 residues. The germline gives CDR1 SGHTA, CDR2 FQGNSA. CDR3 DNA sequence: TGTGCCAGCAGCTTTGGACTAGGGCGCTACGAGCAGTACTTC. It specifies CASSFGLGRYEQYF.